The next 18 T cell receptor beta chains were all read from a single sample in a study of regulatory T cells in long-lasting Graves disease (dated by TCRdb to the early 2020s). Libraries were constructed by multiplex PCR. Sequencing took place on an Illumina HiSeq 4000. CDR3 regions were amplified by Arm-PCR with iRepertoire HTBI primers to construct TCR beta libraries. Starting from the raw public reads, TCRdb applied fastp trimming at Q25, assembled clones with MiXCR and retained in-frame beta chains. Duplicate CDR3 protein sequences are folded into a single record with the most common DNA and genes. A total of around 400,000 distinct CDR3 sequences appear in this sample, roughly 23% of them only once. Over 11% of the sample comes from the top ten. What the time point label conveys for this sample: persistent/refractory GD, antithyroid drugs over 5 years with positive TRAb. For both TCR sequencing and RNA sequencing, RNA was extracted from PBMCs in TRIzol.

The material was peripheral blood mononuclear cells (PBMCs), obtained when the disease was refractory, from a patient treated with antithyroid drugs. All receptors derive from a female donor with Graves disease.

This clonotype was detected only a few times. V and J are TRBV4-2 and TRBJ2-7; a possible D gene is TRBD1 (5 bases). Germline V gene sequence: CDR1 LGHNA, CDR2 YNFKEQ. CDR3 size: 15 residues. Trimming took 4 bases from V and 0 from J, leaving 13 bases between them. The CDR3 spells CASSREQGDSYEQYF. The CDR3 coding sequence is TGTGCCAGCAGCCGAGAGCAAGGGGACTCCTACGAGCAGTACTTC.

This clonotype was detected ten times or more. In nucleotides, the CDR3 is TGCAGTGCTGACCCTCGGGTCCCGTCAGGAGAGACCCAGTACTTC. The encoded protein is CSADPRVPSGETQYF. V gene TRBV20-1 combines with J gene TRBJ2-5; D is unclear. Trimming took 5 bases from V and 4 from J, leaving 20 bases between them. The CDR3 is made up of 15 amino acids. Germline assignment: CDR1 DFQATT and CDR2 SNEGSKA (reference sequence).

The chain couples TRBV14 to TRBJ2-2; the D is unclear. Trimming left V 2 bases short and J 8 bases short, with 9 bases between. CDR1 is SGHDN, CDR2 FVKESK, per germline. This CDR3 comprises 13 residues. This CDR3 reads CASSQSLLGELFF. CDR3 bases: TGTGCCAGCAGCCAAAGCCTCCTGGGGGAGCTGTTTTTT. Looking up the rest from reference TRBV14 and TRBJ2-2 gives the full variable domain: EAGVTQFPSHSVIEKGQTVTLRCDPISGHDNLYWYRRVMGKEIKFLLHFVKESKQDESGMPNNRFLAERTGGTYSTLKVQPAELEDSGVYFCASSQSLLGELFFGEGSRLTVL.

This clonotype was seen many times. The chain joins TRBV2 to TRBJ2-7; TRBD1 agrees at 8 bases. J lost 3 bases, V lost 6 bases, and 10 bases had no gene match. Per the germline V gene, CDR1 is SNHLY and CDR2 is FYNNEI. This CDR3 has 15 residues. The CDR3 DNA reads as TGTGCCAGCAGGGCAGACAGGGGAAGAGGCTACGAGCAGTACTTC. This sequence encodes CASRADRGRGYEQYF.

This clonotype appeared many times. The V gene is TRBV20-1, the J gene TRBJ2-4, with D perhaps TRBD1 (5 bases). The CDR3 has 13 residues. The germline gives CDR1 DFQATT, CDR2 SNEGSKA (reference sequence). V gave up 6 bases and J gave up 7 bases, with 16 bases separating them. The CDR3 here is CSALWTRSNIQYF. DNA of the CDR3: TGCAGTGCACTTTGGACACGGAGTAACATTCAGTACTTC.

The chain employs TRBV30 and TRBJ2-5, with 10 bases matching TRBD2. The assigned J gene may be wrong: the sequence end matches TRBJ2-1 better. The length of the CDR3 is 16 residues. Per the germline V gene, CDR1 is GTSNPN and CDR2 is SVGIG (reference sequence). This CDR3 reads CAWKTGASGRGNEQFF. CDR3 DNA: TGTGCCTGGAAGACAGGGGCTAGCGGGAGAGGCAATGAGCAGTTCTTC.

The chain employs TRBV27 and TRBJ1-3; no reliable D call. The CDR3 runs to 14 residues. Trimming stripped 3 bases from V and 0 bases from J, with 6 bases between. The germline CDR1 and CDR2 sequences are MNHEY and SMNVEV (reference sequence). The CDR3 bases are TGTGCCAGCAGTTTGGCCTACTCTGGAAACACCATATATTTT. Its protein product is CASSLAYSGNTIYF.

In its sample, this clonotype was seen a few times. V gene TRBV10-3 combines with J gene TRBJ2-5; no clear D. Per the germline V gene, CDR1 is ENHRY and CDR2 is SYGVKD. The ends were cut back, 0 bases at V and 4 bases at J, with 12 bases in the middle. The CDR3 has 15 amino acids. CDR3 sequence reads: CAISESEGTLETQYF. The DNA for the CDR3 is TGTGCCATCAGTGAGTCAGAAGGCACTTTAGAGACCCAGTACTTC.

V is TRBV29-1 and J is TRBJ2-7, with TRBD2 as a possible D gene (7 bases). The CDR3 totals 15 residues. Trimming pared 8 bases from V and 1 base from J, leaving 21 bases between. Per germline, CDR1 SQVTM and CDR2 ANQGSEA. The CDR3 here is CSIKGGGGPSYEQYF. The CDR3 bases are TGCAGCATCAAAGGGGGGGGAGGGCCATCCTACGAGCAGTACTTC.

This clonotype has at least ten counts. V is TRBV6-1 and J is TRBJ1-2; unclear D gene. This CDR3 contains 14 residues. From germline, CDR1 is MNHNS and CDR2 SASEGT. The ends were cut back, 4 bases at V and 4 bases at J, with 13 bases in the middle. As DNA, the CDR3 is TGTGCCAGCAGTGGGACTGATACAGTCTATGGCTACACCTTC. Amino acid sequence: CASSGTDTVYGYTF.

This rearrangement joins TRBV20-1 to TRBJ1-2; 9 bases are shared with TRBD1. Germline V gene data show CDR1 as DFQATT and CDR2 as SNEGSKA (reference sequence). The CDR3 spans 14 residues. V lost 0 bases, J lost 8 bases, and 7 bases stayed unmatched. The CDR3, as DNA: TGCAGTGCTAGAGACTCCGACAGGGGGGGGGGCTACACCTTC. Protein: CSARDSDRGGGYTF.

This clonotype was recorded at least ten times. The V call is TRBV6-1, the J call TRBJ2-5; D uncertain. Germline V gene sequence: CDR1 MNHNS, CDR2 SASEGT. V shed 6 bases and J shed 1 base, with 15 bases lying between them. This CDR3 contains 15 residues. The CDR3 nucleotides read TGTGCCAGCAGAGCAGAAACAGAGTTCCAAGAGACCCAGTACTTC. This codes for CASRAETEFQETQYF.

The CDR3: CASSQDGGGGFTEAFF. The CDR3 DNA sequence: TGCGCCAGCAGCCAAGATGGCGGGGGCGGGTTCACTGAAGCTTTCTTT. The rearrangement uses TRBV4-1 and TRBJ1-1, with D perhaps matching TRBD1 (6 bases). CDR1 and CDR2 (germline): MGHRA, YSYEKL. Trimming took 0 bases from V and 4 from J, leaving 15 bases between them. The CDR3 contains 16 residues.

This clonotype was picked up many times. The DNA of the CDR3 is TGTGCCAATACGCTCGGGACTGAAGCTTTCTTT. It is translated as CANTLGTEAFF. This chain joins TRBV2 and TRBJ1-1; D gene unclear. The V end lost 10 bases, the J end lost 5 bases, and 11 bases lay between the germline ends. The CDR3 consists of 11 residues. Germline loops: CDR1 SNHLY, CDR2 FYNNEI.

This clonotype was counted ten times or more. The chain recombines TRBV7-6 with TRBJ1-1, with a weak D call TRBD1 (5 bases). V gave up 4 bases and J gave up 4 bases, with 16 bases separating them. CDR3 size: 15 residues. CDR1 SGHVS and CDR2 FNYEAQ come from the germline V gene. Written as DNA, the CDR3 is TGTGCCAGCAGCTACGGGACTGCTGAACGCACTGAAGCTTTCTTT. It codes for CASSYGTAERTEAFF.

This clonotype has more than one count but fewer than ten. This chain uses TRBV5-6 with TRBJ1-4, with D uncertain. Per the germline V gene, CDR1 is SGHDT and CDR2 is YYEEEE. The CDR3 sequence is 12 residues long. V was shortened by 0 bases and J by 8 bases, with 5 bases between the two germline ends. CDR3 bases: TGTGCCAGCAGCTTGGGGGCAGAAAAACTGTTTTTT. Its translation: CASSLGAEKLFF.

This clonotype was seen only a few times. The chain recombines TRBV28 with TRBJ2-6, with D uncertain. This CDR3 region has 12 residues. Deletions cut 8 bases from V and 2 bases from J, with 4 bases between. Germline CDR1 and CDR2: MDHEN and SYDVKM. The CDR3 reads CASQTGANVLTF. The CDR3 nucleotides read TGTGCCAGCCAGACTGGGGCCAACGTCCTGACTTTC.

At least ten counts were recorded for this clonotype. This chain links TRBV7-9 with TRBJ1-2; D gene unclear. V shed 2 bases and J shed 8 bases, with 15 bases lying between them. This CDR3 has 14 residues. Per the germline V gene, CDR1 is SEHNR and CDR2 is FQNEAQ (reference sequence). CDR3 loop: CASSLNSAGDGYTF. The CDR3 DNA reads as TGTGCCAGCAGCTTAAATTCGGCGGGTGACGGCTACACCTTC.